This note documents a single TCR beta chain sequence. The germline V gene encodes CDR1 SGHRS and CDR2 YFSETQ. The CDR3 runs 15 residues. V dropped 0 bases and J dropped 5 bases, with 12 bases sitting between them. This entry belongs to a study of blood T cell repertoires in COVID-19. Study-wide background: Samples of COVID-19 (acute and convalescent) were obtained from the United States, Italy and Spain. Sample material is recorded as cDNA or gDNA derived from T cells, B-cell-depleted T cells, or PBMCs.

Original analysis: Reference gene primer amplification gave estimated nucleated cell counts. Sequencing used immunoSEQ multiplex PCR; TCRdb keeps in-frame clones, though not all of them. The DNA was the basis for D and trimming; V, J and clone size are from that table. This sample has about 170,000 clones, with 88% found just once. The sequence derives from a man aged 45-60 years who had recovered from COVID-19. Specimen: peripheral blood. This sequence joins TRBV5-1 and TRBJ2-1; possible D gene TRBD2, 5 bases. CDR3 residues: CASSLARAGDNEQFF. Here the CDR3 DNA reads TGCGCCAGCAGCTTGGCCCGGGCGGGTGACAATGAGCAGTTCTTC.